This T cell receptor (beta chain) was identified during a study of T cell responses to AZD1222 COVID-19 vaccine. Overall study results and limits: Spike-wide vaccine-associated CD4 TCRs dominated at 160-218 and 743-854. Only five or six individuals given AZD1222 were seropositive at baseline. Targeting of unmutated variant regions was reportedly seen in nearly half of spike-specific TCRs. The sample set comprised mostly white British donors with more females, and clonal diversity was possibly underestimated.

Notes on this clone: Its target is unknown.

V trimming: 4 bases; J trimming: 8 bases; junction bases outside the gene matches: 10. Germline assignment: CDR1 SGDLS and CDR2 YYNGEE. CDR3 length: 14 residues. The protocol was immunoSEQ multiplex PCR, while the TCRdb copy is restricted to in-frame clones and leaves out a portion. The data hold approximately 150,000 clones, with around 90% observed a single time. The source is an adult in good health. The chain combines TRBV9 with TRBJ1-2; 8 bases are shared with TRBD1. Specimen: peripheral blood, collected on day 0 of MenACWY control vaccination. The DNA of the CDR3 is TGTGCCAGCAGCCCATCCCCAGGGGGCGAAGGCTACACCTTC. Its translation is CASSPSPGGEGYTF.